These 10 T cell receptor beta chains came from one sample sequenced in a study of shared clonotypes between healthy human individuals. The data were produced by immunoSEQ multiplex PCR, yet TCRdb's version contains in-frame clones alone and is incomplete. Of 600,000 to 750,000 clones listed, around 70% are singletons. The sequencing input was memory CD4+ T cells sorted from blood. Noted subset: CD45RA-negative fraction. These TCRs come from a woman aged 25 to 39 in good health.

The sample holds one count of this clone. The rearrangement uses TRBV4-1 and TRBJ2-3; D is uncertain. The V gene's germline CDR1 is MGHRA and CDR2 YSYEKL. The CDR3 extends over 17 amino acids. V was shortened by 1 base and J by 1 base, with 15 bases between the two germline ends. Written as DNA, the CDR3 is TGCGCCAGCAGCCAAGCGATTTACCGGCCCCGCACAGATACGCAGTATTTT. It codes for CASSQAIYRPRTDTQYF.

This chain uses TRBV27 with TRBJ2-2, with 10 bases lining up with TRBD1. Germline CDR1 is MNHEY and CDR2 is SMNVEV (reference sequence). V gave up 6 bases and J gave up 9 bases; unmatched junction bases: 10. The CDR3 is made up of 15 amino acids. CDR3 sequence: CASSKGQGKTRELFF. The CDR3 nucleotides read TGTGCCAGCAGCAAGGGACAGGGGAAGACCCGGGAGCTGTTTTTT.

The chain joins TRBV28 to TRBJ2-4, with 12 bases that match TRBD1. The germline gives CDR1 MDHEN, CDR2 SYDVKM. The length of the CDR3 is 16 residues. The V gene end was trimmed by 6 bases and the J gene end by 6 bases; junction bases not matched to a gene: 9. CDR3 residues: CASRLGTGGIGNIQYF. CDR3 sequence (DNA): TGTGCCAGCAGACTTGGGACAGGGGGCATCGGAAACATTCAGTACTTC.

Written as DNA, the CDR3 is TGTGCCAGCAGCCTAGGACTGGGGGCCGGGAACACTGAAGCTTTCTTT. As protein: CASSLGLGAGNTEAFF. The chain couples TRBV14 to TRBJ1-1; TRBD1 is a possible D gene (6 bases). Germline CDR1 and CDR2: SGHDN and FVKESK. The CDR3 runs to 16 residues. Trimming took off 4 bases at V and 1 base at J, with 16 bases between the two ends.

V and J are TRBV5-4 and TRBJ2-3; 8 bases align to TRBD2. Germline V gene sequence: CDR1 SGHNT, CDR2 YYREEE (reference sequence). The J segment lost 3 bases and the V segment lost 5 bases, leaving 8 bases of the junction unmatched. This CDR3 is 15 amino acids long. The CDR3 nucleotides are TGTGCCAGCAGGTCACGGAGCGGGAGTACAGATACGCAGTATTTT. This encodes CASRSRSGSTDTQYF.

The chain has TRBV6-4 and TRBJ2-1, with D perhaps matching TRBD2 (6 bases). The germline V and J ends were trimmed by 7 bases and 5 bases, with 24 bases remaining between them. The germline V gene has CDR1 MRHNA and CDR2 SNTAGT. This CDR3 spans 17 amino acids. The CDR3 region is CASTPSGASDINNEQFF. DNA for the CDR3: TGTGCCAGCACCCCCTCTGGGGCTAGCGACATCAACAATGAGCAGTTCTTC.

The chain has TRBV10-3 and TRBJ1-5, with unresolved D. Germline V gives CDR1 ENHRY, CDR2 SYGVKD. The CDR3 is made up of 17 amino acids. The V end was cut by 2 bases, the J end by 0 bases, with 14 bases between. The CDR3 protein is CAISEGGQAFSNQPQHF. For the CDR3, the DNA is TGTGCCATCAGTGAGGGAGGGCAGGCCTTTAGCAATCAGCCCCAGCATTTT.

On this clone itself: Distinct nucleotide sequences in the sample also encode this CDR3. The chain joins TRBV2 to TRBJ2-7; 9 bases are shared with TRBD1. The CDR3 totals 15 residues. Trimming cost V 4 bases and J 2 bases; bases outside gene matches: 6. Germline lookup yields CDR1 SNHLY and CDR2 FYNNEI. The CDR3 region is CASSGTGTGPYEQYF. CDR3 nucleotides: TGTGCCAGCAGTGGGACCGGGACAGGGCCCTACGAGCAGTACTTC.

This clone has just one count. V and J are TRBV4-1 and TRBJ1-5; D not certain. V lost 5 bases, J lost 0 bases, and 11 bases lay in between. The CDR3 consists of 15 residues. The germline V gene encodes CDR1 MGHRA and CDR2 YSYEKL. The CDR3 loop is CASSTRGISNQPQHF. Written as DNA, the CDR3 is TGCGCCAGCAGCACACGGGGAATTAGCAATCAGCCCCAGCATTTT.

The chain is built from TRBV18 and TRBJ2-1; 10 bases fit TRBD2. Germline CDR1 KGHSH, CDR2 LQKENI. V was pared by 3 bases and J by 8 bases, with 7 bases of the junction left unmatched. This CDR3 region has 15 residues. DNA for the CDR3: TGTGCCAGCTCACCCAGAGCGGGAGGGCCCCATGAGCAGTTCTTC. Its translation is CASSPRAGGPHEQFF.